This TCR beta chain is drawn from a study of beta chain features in type 1 diabetes (dated by TCRdb to between 2017 and 2018). Notes on the research overall: Mean age, gender distribution, total cell number and subset yield were not different between patients and healthy donors. A total of 85 million to 140 million sorted cells were examined across all samples, and the number of cells per subset was strongly correlated with RNA yield. The study compared TCRB repertoires of sorted circulating CD4+ T cell subsets between recently diagnosed type 1 diabetes patients and matched healthy donors. Regulatory and stem cell-like memory subsets were obtained from only 8 patients and about 8 healthy donors, while naive and central memory subsets were obtained from all 28 donors. The investigation overall reported the following: A moderate but significant shortening of TCRB CDR3 length was observed in type 1 diabetes patients in all four CD4+ subsets. Sequencing cDNA rather than genomic DNA could over-represent highly expressing activated cells, although activation and CD3 levels did not differ between groups. Because the HLA sub-analyses included only small numbers of individuals, any influence of HLA type on TCRB rearrangement was left unresolved. Naive, central memory and regulatory TCRB repertoires appeared to be more similar among patients than among healthy donors. At VDJ recombination sites, type 1 diabetes patients had fewer insertions and more deleted nucleotides, which implies abnormalities in thymic rearrangement. PCR might favor shorter templates, but patient and control samples were amplified and corrected together, so any skew would affect both groups equally.

The CDR3 holds 12 amino acids from the cysteine to the phenylalanine. Only the CDR3 DNA is retained, 36 bases long and in frame from the first base. V sheds 3 bases and J sheds 7 bases, leaving 8 bases between their ends. As encoded in the germline V gene, CDR1 is SGHAT while CDR2 is FQNNGV. The entire isolated RNA was reverse transcribed using the High Capacity cDNA Reverse Transcription Kit, and thus expressed TCRB transcripts were sequenced. Deep immunoSEQ sequencing was performed on naive, central memory and regulatory T cell samples, with an average of approximately 4 million total reads per sample. Sorted cells were lysed in RLT buffer, and RNA was extracted using DNase-treated RNeasy Micro or Mini kits according to cell number. To prevent cross-contamination, every cell subset was processed on its own, while patient and healthy donor samples were processed together. TCRB sequences were amplified from cDNA with the immunoSEQ multiplex PCR, producing 87-bp fragments spanning the CDR3 region. Sequencing of the amplicons was performed on the Illumina HiSeq platform. In the original analysis: Synthetic template baselines were used to correct PCR bias computationally, reads within Hamming distance 2 were collapsed, and singletons that could not be merged were discarded. Reads were aligned to IMGT to assign V, D and J genes, CDR3 length, and insertions or deletions at six rearrangement sites. Within each subset, clonotype counts were normalized to sorted cell number, and only after that were true diversity and Gini coefficients computed with the tcR R package. The overlap coefficient, calculated on TCRB nucleotide sequences, was used to measure repertoire sharing. Sourced from immuneACCESS, this table was stored by TCRdb with only in-frame sequences that have V and J called. A share of the clones is absent; for the studies checked, an unresolved V gene accounts for under half, and the remainder has no known explanation. V, J and clone size are taken as reported in that table, and D and trimming were inferred from the DNA itself. This sample lists 200,000 to 300,000 clones; about 26% were detected once. Roughly 4.1% of the sample is taken by the ten largest.

From each donor, a single peripheral blood sample of roughly 0.11 L on average was drawn into heparinised tubes. Naive, central memory, regulatory and stem cell-like memory CD4+ T cells were sorted on a BD FACSAria II using a panel including CD45RO, CCR7, CD25, CD127, CD95 and CD27. A purity above 95% was achieved for all sorted populations. Right away, PBMCs were isolated by Lymphoprep density gradient centrifugation and were stained directly, with no culture step. So that batch effects would be minimized, each experiment stained and sorted samples in pairs, pairing one healthy donor with one patient. This clone came up many times. Its antigen is currently not known. Qualities for individual bases were not recorded, and no much larger clone is one base off.

The source material was central memory CD4+ T cells from blood. This TCR derives from a man younger than 40 in good health. The chain is assembled from TRBV11-2 and TRBJ2-3; the D element could tentatively be TRBD1 or TRBD2, as 5 bases agree for each. In nucleotides, the sequence is TGTGCCAGCAGCTTGGGACGTTATACGCAGTATTTT. It specifies CASSLGRYTQYF. The variable domain in full, with residues beyond the CDR3 obtained from the reference TRBV11-2 and TRBJ2-3 genes, is EAGVAQSPRYKIIEKRQSVAFWCNPISGHATLYWYQQILGQGPKLLIQFQNNGVVDDSQLPKDRFSAERLKGVDSTLKIQPAKLEDSAVYLCASSLGRYTQYFGPGTRLTVL.